This T cell receptor (beta chain) came from a study of kidney transplant recipient with SARS-CoV-2 infection. The germline V gene has CDR1 PRHDT and CDR2 FYEKMQ (reference sequence). Unmatched junction bases numbered 3, after V lost 3 bases and J lost 6 bases. The CDR3 runs to 15 residues. This clonotype was seen repeatedly, ten times or more. TCRdb re-called the reads with MiXCR, one entry per CDR3 protein. The data hold 200,000 to 300,000 distinct CDR3 sequences, with under 35% observed a single time. V usage is TRBV13 and J usage is TRBJ1-4; 11 nucleotides agree with TRBD1. The sequence was obtained from a male patient in his 30s who had COVID-19 and was a kidney transplant recipient. Some of the T cells may derive from the graft donor. Here the sequenced sample was a blood sample, taken at baseline and on roughly day 120 from a kidney transplant recipient. CDR3 loop: CASSFRTGGHEKLFF. CDR3 sequence (DNA): TGTGCCAGCAGCTTTCGGACAGGGGGCCATGAAAAACTGTTTTTT.